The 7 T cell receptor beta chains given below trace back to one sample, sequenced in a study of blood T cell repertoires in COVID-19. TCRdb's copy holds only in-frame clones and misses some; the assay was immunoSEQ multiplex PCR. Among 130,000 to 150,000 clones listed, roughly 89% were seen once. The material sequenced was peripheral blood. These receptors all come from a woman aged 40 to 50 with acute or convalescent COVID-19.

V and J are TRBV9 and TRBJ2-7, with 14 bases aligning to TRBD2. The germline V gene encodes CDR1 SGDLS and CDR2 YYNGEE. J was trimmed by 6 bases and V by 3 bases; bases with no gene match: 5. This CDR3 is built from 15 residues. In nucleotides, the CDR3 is TGTGCCAGCAGCGCCGGGACTAGCGGGAGTTTCGAGCAGTACTTC. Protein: CASSAGTSGSFEQYF.

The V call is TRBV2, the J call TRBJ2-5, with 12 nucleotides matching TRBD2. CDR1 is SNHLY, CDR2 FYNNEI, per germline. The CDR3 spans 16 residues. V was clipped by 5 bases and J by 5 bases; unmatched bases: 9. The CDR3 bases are TGTGCCAGCAGTCAAGAGTTGCTAGCGGGGGGGGAGACCCAGTACTTC. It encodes CASSQELLAGGETQYF.

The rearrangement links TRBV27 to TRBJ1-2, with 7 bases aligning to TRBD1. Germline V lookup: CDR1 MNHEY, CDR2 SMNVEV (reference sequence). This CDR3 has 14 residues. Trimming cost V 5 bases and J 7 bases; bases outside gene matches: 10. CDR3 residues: CASSVRQGSAGYTF. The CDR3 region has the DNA TGTGCCAGCAGTGTCCGACAGGGTTCGGCTGGCTACACCTTC.

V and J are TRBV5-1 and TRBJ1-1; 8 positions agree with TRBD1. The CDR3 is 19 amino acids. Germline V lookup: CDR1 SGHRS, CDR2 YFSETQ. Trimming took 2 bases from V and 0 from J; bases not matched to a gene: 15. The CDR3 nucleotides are TGCGCCAGCAGCTTAACTCCCACAGGGGGTTGGAGCATGAACACTGAAGCTTTCTTT. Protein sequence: CASSLTPTGGWSMNTEAFF.

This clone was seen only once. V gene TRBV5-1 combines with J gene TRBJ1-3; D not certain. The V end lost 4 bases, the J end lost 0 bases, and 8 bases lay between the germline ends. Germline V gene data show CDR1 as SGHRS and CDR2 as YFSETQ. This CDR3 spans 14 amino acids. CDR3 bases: TGCGCCAGCAGCGCGGGAAGCTCTGGAAACACCATATATTTT. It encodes CASSAGSSGNTIYF.

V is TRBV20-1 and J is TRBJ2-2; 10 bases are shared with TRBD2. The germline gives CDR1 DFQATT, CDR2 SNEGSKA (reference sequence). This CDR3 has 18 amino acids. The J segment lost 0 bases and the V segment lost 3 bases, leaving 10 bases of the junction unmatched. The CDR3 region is CSASVRRTSGANTGELFF. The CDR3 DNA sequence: TGCAGTGCTAGTGTCCGCCGGACTAGCGGAGCGAACACCGGGGAGCTGTTTTTT.

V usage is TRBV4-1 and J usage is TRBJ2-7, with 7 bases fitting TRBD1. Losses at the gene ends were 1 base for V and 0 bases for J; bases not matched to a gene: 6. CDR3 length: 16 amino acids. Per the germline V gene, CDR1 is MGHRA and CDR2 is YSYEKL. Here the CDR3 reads CASSQVGGGFSYEQYF. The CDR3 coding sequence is TGCGCCAGCAGCCAAGTAGGGGGCGGTTTCTCCTACGAGCAGTACTTC.